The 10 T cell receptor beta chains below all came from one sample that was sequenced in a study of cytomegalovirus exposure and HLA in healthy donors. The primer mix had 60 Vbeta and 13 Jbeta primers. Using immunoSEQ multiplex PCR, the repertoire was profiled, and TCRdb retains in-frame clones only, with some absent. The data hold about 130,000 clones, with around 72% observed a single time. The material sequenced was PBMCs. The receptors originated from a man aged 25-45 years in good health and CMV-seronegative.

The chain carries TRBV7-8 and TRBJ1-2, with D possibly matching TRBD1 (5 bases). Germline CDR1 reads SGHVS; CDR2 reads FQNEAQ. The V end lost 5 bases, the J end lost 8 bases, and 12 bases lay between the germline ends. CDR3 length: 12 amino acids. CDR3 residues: CASSLDSRGYTF. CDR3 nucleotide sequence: TGTGCCAGCAGCCTTGACAGCCGGGGCTACACCTTC.

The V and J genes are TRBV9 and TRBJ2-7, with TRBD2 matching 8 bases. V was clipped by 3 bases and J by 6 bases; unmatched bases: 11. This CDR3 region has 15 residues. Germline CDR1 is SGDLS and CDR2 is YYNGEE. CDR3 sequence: CASSASGLEGLEQYF. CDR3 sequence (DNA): TGTGCCAGCAGCGCTAGCGGGTTGGAGGGGCTCGAGCAGTACTTC.

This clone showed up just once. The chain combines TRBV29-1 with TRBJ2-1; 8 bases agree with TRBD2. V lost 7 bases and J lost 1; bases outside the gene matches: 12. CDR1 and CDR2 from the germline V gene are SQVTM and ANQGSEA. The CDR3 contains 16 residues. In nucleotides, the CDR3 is TGCAGCGCTCCCCTTCCGGGGGGGGTTTCCTACAATGAGCAGTTCTTC. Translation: CSAPLPGGVSYNEQFF.

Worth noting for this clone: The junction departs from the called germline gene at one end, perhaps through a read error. The CDR3 DNA is TGTTCCAGCAGCTTAGACAGTAACACTGAAGCTTTCTTT. This sequence encodes CSSSLDSNTEAFF. V and J are TRBV7-9 and TRBJ1-1, with D possibly matching TRBD1 (5 bases). CDR3 size: 13 residues. Per the germline V gene, CDR1 is SEHNR and CDR2 is FQNEAQ (reference sequence).

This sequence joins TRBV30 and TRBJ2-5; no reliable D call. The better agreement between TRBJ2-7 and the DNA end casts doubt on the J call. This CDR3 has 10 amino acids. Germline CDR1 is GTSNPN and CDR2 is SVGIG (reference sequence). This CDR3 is CAWRGYEQYF. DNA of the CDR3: TGTGCCTGGAGGGGCTACGAGCAGTACTTC.

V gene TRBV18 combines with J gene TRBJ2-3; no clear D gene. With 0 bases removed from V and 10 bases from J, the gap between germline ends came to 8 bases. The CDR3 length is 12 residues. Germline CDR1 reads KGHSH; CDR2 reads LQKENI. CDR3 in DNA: TGTGCCAGCTCACCACCGGAGTCTGCGCAGTATTTT. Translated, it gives CASSPPESAQYF.

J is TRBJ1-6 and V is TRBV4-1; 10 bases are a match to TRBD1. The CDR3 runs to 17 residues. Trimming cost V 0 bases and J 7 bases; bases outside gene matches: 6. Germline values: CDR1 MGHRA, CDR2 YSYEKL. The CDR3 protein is CASSQDGGTGENSPLHF. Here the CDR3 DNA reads TGCGCCAGCAGCCAAGACGGTGGGACAGGGGAAAATTCACCCCTCCACTTT.

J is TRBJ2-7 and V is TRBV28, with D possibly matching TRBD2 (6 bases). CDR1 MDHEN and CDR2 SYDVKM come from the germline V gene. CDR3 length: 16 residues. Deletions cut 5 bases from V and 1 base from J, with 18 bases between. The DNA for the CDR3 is TGTGCCAGCAGTCCAAACTACGCGGGGATATCCTACGAGCAGTACTTC. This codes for CASSPNYAGISYEQYF.

For the CDR3, the DNA is TGTGCCAGCAGTTCGAACAGGGTGCAGCCCCAGCATTTT. Its translation: CASSSNRVQPQHF. The chain carries TRBV28 and TRBJ1-5, with a weak D call TRBD1 (6 bases). Germline loops: CDR1 MDHEN, CDR2 SYDVKM. Trimming removed 4 bases at V and 7 bases at J, with 11 bases between. The CDR3 has 13 residues.

The CDR3 spells CASSSGSGPLHF. In DNA form, the CDR3 reads TGTGCCAGCAGCTCGGGTTCGGGACCCCTCCACTTT. This sequence joins TRBV5-4 and TRBJ1-6; D remains unclear. This CDR3 region has 12 residues. Germline CDR1 is SGHNT and CDR2 is YYREEE (reference sequence). V was clipped by 3 bases and J by 12 bases, with 10 bases between them. The variable domain in full, completed from reference TRBV5-4 and TRBJ1-6, reads ETGVTQSPTHLIKTRGQQVTLRCSSQSGHNTVSWYQQALGQGPQFIFQYYREEENGRGNFPPRFSGLQFPNYSSELNVNALELDDSALYLCASSSGSGPLHFGNGTRLTVT.